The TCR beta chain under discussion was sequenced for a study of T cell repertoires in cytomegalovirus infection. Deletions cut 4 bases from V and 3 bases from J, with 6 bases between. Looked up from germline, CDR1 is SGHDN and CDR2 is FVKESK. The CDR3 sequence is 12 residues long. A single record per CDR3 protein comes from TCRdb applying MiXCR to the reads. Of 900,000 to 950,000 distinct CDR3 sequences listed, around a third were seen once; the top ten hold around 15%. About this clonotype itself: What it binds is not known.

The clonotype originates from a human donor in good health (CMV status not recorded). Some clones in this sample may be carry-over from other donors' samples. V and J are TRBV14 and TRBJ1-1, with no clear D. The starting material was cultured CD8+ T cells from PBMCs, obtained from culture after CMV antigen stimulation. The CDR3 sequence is CASSPHHTEAFF. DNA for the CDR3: TGTGCCAGCAGCCCCCATCACACTGAAGCTTTCTTT.